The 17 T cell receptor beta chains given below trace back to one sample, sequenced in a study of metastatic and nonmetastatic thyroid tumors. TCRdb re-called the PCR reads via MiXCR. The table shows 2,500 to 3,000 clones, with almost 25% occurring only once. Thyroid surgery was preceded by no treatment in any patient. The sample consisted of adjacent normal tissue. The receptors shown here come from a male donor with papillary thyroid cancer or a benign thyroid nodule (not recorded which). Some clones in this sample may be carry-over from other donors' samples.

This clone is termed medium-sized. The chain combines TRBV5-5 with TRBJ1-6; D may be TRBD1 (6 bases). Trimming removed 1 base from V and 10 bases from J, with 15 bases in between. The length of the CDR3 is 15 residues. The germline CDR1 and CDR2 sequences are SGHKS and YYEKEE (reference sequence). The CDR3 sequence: CASSLRGGDGSPLHF. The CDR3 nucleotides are TGTGCCAGCAGCTTGCGGGGGGGCGACGGATCACCCCTCCACTTT.

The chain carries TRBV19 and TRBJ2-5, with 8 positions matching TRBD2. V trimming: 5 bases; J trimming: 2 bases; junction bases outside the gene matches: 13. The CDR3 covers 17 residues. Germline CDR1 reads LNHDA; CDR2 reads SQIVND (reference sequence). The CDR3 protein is CASSSPLVGGGQETQYF. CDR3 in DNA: TGTGCCAGTAGTTCTCCCCTCGTTGGCGGGGGGCAAGAGACCCAGTACTTC.

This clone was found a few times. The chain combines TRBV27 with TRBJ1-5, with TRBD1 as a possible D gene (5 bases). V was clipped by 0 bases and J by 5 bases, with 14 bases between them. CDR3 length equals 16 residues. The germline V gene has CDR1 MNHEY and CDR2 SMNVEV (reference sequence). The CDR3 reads CASSLSGGMRDQPQHF. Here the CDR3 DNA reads TGTGCCAGCAGTTTATCTGGGGGGATGCGGGATCAGCCCCAGCATTTT.

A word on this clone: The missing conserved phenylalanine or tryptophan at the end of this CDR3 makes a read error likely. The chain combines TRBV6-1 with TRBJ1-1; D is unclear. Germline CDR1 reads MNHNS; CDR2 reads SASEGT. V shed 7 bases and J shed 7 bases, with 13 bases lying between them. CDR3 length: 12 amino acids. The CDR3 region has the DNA TGTGCCAGCATGATGGACCACTTTGAAGCTTTCTCT. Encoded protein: CASMMDHFEAFS.

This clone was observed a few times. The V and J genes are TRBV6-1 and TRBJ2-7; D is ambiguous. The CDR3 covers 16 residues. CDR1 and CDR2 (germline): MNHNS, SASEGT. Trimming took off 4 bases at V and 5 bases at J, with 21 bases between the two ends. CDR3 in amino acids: CASSVVYGDGRNEQYF. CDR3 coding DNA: TGTGCCAGCAGTGTTGTGTATGGTGACGGACGGAACGAGCAGTACTTC.

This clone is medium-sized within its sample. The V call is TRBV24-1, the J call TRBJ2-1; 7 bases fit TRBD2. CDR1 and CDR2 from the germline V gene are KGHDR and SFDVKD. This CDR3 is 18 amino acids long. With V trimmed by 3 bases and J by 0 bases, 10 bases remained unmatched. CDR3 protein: CATSDTRLAVTSYNEQFF. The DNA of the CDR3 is TGTGCCACCAGTGATACCCGACTAGCAGTAACCTCCTACAATGAGCAGTTCTTC.

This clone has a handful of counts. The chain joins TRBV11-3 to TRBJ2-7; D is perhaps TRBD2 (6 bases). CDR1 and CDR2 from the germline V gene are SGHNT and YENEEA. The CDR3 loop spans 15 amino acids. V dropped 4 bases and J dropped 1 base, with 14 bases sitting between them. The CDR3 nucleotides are TGTGCCAGCAGCTACCGGGACTCACTGTCCTACGAGCAGTACTTC. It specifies CASSYRDSLSYEQYF.

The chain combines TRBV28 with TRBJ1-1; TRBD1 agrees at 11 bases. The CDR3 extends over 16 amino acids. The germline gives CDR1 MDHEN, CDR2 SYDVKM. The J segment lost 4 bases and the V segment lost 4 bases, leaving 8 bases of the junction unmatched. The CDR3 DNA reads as TGTGCCAGCAGTTCCCTTGACGGGACAGGGGGCACTGAAGCTTTCTTT. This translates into CASSSLDGTGGTEAFF.

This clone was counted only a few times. The CDR3 protein is CANKGVNYEQYF. CDR3 coding DNA: TGTGCCAACAAAGGGGTAAACTACGAGCAGTACTTC. The chain couples TRBV2 to TRBJ2-7; D possibly corresponds to TRBD1 (5 bases). Trimming pared 10 bases from V and 3 bases from J, leaving 13 bases between. Germline V gene sequence: CDR1 SNHLY, CDR2 FYNNEI. CDR3 length equals 12 residues.

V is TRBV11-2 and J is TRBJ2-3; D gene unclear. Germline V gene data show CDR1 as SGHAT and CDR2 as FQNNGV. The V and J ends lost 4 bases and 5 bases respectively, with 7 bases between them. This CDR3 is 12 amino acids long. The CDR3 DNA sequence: TGTGCCAGCAGCTGGGCACAAGATACGCAGTATTTT. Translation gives CASSWAQDTQYF. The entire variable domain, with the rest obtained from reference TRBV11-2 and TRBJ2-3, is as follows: EAGVAQSPRYKIIEKRQSVAFWCNPISGHATLYWYQQILGQGPKLLIQFQNNGVVDDSQLPKDRFSAERLKGVDSTLKIQPAKLEDSAVYLCASSWAQDTQYFGPGTRLTVL.

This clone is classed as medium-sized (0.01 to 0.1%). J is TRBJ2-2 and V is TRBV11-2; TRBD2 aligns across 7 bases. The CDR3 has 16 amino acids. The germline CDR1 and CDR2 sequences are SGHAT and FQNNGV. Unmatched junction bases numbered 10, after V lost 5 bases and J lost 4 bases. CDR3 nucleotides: TGTGCCAGCAGCACGTACAGGACTAGAGGCACCGGGGAGCTGTTTTTT. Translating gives CASSTYRTRGTGELFF. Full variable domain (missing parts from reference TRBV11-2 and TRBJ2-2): EAGVAQSPRYKIIEKRQSVAFWCNPISGHATLYWYQQILGQGPKLLIQFQNNGVVDDSQLPKDRFSAERLKGVDSTLKIQPAKLEDSAVYLCASSTYRTRGTGELFFGEGSRLTVL.

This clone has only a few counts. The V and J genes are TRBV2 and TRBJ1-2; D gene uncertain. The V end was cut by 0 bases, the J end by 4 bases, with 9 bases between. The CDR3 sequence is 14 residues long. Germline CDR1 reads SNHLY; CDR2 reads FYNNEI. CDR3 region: CASSEARRAYGYTF. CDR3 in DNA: TGTGCCAGCAGTGAAGCTCGAAGGGCCTATGGCTACACCTTC.

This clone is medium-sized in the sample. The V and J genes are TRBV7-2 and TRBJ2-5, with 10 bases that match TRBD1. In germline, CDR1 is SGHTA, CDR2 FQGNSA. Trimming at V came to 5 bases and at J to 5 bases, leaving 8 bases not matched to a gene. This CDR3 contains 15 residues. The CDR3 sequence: CASSLAGTGEETQYF. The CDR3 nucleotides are TGTGCCAGCAGCCTCGCCGGGACAGGGGAGGAGACCCAGTACTTC. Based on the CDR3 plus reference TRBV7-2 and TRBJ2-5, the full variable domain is GAGVSQSPSNKVTEKGKDVELRCDPISGHTALYWYRQSLGQGLEFLIYFQGNSAPDKSGLPSDRFSAERTGGSVSTLTIQRTQQEDSAVYLCASSLAGTGEETQYFGPGTRLLVL.

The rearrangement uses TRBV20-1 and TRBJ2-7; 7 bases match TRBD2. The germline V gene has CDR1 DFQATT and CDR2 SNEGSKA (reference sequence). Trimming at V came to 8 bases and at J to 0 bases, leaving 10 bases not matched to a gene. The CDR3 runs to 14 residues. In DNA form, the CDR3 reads TGCAGTACTGGGTGGGGGGGATCCTCCTACGAGCAGTACTTC. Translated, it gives CSTGWGGSSYEQYF.

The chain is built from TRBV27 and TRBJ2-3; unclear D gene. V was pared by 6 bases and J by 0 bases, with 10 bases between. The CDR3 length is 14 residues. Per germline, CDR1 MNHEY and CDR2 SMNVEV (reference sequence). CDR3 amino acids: CASSLHYSTDTQYF. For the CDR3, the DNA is TGTGCCAGCAGCCTCCACTATAGCACAGATACGCAGTATTTT.

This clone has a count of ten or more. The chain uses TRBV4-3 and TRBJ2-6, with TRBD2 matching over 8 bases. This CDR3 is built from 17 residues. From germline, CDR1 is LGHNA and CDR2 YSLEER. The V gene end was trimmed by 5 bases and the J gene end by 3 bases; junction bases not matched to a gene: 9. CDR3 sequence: CASSNRRAGVGANVLTF. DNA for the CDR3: TGCGCCAGCAGCAATAGAAGAGCGGGAGTTGGGGCCAACGTCCTGACTTTC.

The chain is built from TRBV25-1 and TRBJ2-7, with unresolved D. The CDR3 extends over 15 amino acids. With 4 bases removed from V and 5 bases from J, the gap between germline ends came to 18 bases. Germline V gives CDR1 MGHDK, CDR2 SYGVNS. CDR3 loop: CASSATVLSSDEQYF. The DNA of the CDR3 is TGTGCCAGCAGTGCCACAGTGCTAAGCTCGGACGAGCAGTACTTC.